These T cell receptor beta chains were read from a single sample in a study of blood T cell repertoires in COVID-19. Generated by immunoSEQ multiplex PCR, the TCRdb table keeps only in-frame clones and is missing some. The repertoire holds 490,000 or so clones, with about nine tenths as singletons. Source material: PBMCs or T cells enriched from blood (not recorded which). These receptors all stem from a woman aged 60 to 75 who had recovered from COVID-19. Each CDR3 is given with its conserved first and last residue. D genes are given only for firm matches. Size is omitted from some rows. Given values are once, few, many or a class for expanded clones.

NA	NA	TRBV6-5	TRBJ1-1	TGTGCCAGCTGGAGGGTGAGCACTGAAGCTTTCTTT	CASWRVSTEAFF
NA	NA	TRBV7-6	TRBJ1-2	TGTGCCAGCAGCTTTGACCCTCGAGGGCTGAGTGATGGCTACACCTTC	CASSFDPRGLSDGYTF
TRBD1	NA	TRBV11-2	TRBJ2-2	TGTGCCAGCAGCTCCAAAGGGGGCCTAGGCACCGGGGAGCTGTTTTTT	CASSSKGGLGTGELFF
TRBD2	once	TRBV19	TRBJ2-5	TGTGCCAGTAGTTCCCGGGGGCTAGCGGGGAGACAAGAGACCCAGTACTTC	CASSSRGLAGRQETQYF
NA	few	TRBV5-4	TRBJ2-7	TGTGCCAGCAGCTTGGTCGGGTCCTACGAGCAGTACTTC	CASSLVGSYEQYF
TRBD1	NA	TRBV7-8	TRBJ2-3	TGTGCCAGCAGCCTCCGGACAGGGACAGATACGCAGTATTTT	CASSLRTGTDTQYF
TRBD1	NA	TRBV24-1	TRBJ1-2	TGTGCCACCAGTGACCCCGGACAGGGTAACTATGGCTACACCTTC	CATSDPGQGNYGYTF
TRBD1	NA	TRBV24-1	TRBJ1-2	TGTGCCACCAGTAGCTCCGGGACAGGGGATGGCTACACCTTC	CATSSSGTGDGYTF
NA	NA	TRBV6-5	TRBJ2-3	TGTGCCAGCAGGGCTACAGGTAACACAGATACGCAGTATTTT	CASRATGNTDTQYF
TRBD2	NA	TRBV11-2	TRBJ2-3	TGTGCCAGCAGCTTAGGTCTAGCGGGGGGGAACACAGATACGCAGTATTTT	CASSLGLAGGNTDTQYF
NA	NA	TRBV5-1	TRBJ1-2	TGCGCCAGCAGCTCAGGGGTGGGTGGCTACACCTTC	CASSSGVGGYTF
TRBD2	few	TRBV9	TRBJ2-2	TGTGCCAGCAGCAAGACTAGCGGGGGGGCGAACACCGGGGAGCTGTTTTTT	CASSKTSGGANTGELFF
TRBD1	NA	TRBV24-1	TRBJ1-5	TGTGCCACCAGTGATTCATACCGGGACAGGGGTAACAGCAATCAGCCCCAGCATTTT	CATSDSYRDRGNSNQPQHF
TRBD2	NA	TRBV29-1	TRBJ2-1	TGCAGCTCCCAACCGGGACTAGCCTACAATGAGCAGTTCTTC	CSSQPGLAYNEQFF
TRBD2	NA	TRBV9	TRBJ2-3	TGTGCCAGCAGCGCGACCGGGGGGGGCTCACGGGCAGATACGCAGTATTTT	CASSATGGGSRADTQYF
TRBD1	once	TRBV12-5	TRBJ2-7	TGTGCTAGTGATCCGGGACAGGGAGGGGAGCAGTACTTC	CASDPGQGGEQYF
NA	NA	TRBV2	TRBJ2-6	TGTGCCAGCAGTGAACCAGGGGCTGGGGCCAACGTCCTGACTTTC	CASSEPGAGANVLTF
TRBD1	NA	TRBV4-2	TRBJ1-4	TGTGCCAGCAGCCAAGGGGACAGGGGGCATGAAAAACTGTTTTTT	CASSQGDRGHEKLFF
TRBD2	NA	TRBV5-5	TRBJ2-1	TGTGCCAGCAGTTCCGGGACTAGCGGGGGGGCCGGTGAGCAGTTCTTC	CASSSGTSGGAGEQFF
TRBD1	once	TRBV25-1	TRBJ1-1	TGTGCCAGCAGTGGCGCTATACAGGGGGGGATGAACACTGAAGCTTTCTTT	CASSGAIQGGMNTEAFF
NA	NA	TRBV18	TRBJ1-6	TGTGCCAGCTCGGGGCAGGGTAATTCACCCCTCCACTTT	CASSGQGNSPLHF
NA	NA	TRBV2	TRBJ2-4	TGTGCCAGCAGTGGGACGGTGCAGGGGACCCAAAACATTCAGTACTTC	CASSGTVQGTQNIQYF
TRBD1	NA	TRBV11-2	TRBJ2-7	TGTGCCAGCAGCTTGGCCAGGGGGCGCCTCTACGAGCAGTACTTC	CASSLARGRLYEQYF
TRBD2	NA	TRBV5-1	TRBJ2-3	TGCGCCAGCAGGGGGGGACTAGTCACAGATACGCAGTATTTT	CASRGGLVTDTQYF
TRBD1	NA	TRBV3-1/TRBV3-2	TRBJ1-2	TGTGCCAGCAGCCAACTCCAGGGGGCGAATGGCTACACCTTC	CASSQLQGANGYTF
TRBD1	NA	TRBV7-9	TRBJ1-2	TGTGCCAGCAGCTCTCCGGGACAGGGGGTCGAAGGCTACACCTTC	CASSSPGQGVEGYTF
TRBD2	NA	TRBV24-1	TRBJ2-1	TGTGCCACCCGGGGGGTAACACCCTACAATGAGCAGTTCTTC	CATRGVTPYNEQFF
NA	NA	TRBV5-1	TRBJ2-5	TGCGCCAGCGCCGCAGGGGCCGGGCAAGAGACCCAGTACTTC	CASAAGAGQETQYF
NA	NA	TRBV6-5	TRBJ1-2	TGTGCCAGCAGTTACCAGCGGTCTTATGGCTACACCTTC	CASSYQRSYGYTF
TRBD1	NA	TRBV2	TRBJ1-3	TGTGCCAGCCGGGACAGGGGTAACACCATATATTTT	CASRDRGNTIYF
TRBD1	NA	TRBV5-1	TRBJ1-2	TGCGCCAGCGCCGGGGACAGCTATGGCTACACCTTC	CASAGDSYGYTF
NA	NA	TRBV10-3	TRBJ1-6	TGTGCCATCAGTGAGTCGGGGGGGCCCGGACCCCTCCACTTT	CAISESGGPGPLHF
NA	NA	TRBV11-2	TRBJ2-7	TGTGCCAGCAGCTTAGATGCGGTGCGATACGAGCAGTACTTC	CASSLDAVRYEQYF
NA	NA	TRBV29-1	TRBJ2-1	TGCAGCGCCAAAGAGGGGACTCACAATGAGCAGTTCTTC	CSAKEGTHNEQFF
TRBD1	once	TRBV19	TRBJ2-3	TGTGCCAGTAGTACGACAGGGTTTAGCACAGATACGCAGTATTTT	CASSTTGFSTDTQYF
NA	NA	TRBV9	TRBJ2-3	TGTGCCAGCTCAACCGGACTAGATACGCAGTATTTT	CASSTGLDTQYF
TRBD1	NA	TRBV27	TRBJ1-1	TGTGCCAGCAGTACCGGACAGGGGCCATATGAAGCTTTCTTT	CASSTGQGPYEAFF
TRBD2	NA	TRBV7-9	TRBJ2-2	TGTGCCAGCGGCGGGGGGGCCGCGAGGACCGGGGAGCTGTTTTTT	CASGGGAARTGELFF
NA	NA	TRBV25-1	TRBJ1-4	TGTGCCAGCAGTGAATATGGGGGAGGGGAAAAACTGTTTTTT	CASSEYGGGEKLFF
NA	NA	TRBV24-1	TRBJ2-3	TGTGCCACCAGTGACCAGGGGAGCACAGATACGCAGTATTTT	CATSDQGSTDTQYF